This entry concerns a single TCR beta chain. Data came from immunoSEQ multiplex PCR; TCRdb stores just in-frame clones and leaves some out. This table holds about 51,000 clones, roughly 86% found once. This record comes from a study of control samples from healthy donors and cancer patients. V lost 2 bases, J lost 1 base, and 10 bases lay in between. The CDR3 is 15 residues long. Germline V gene data show CDR1 as SGHTA and CDR2 as FQGNSA. Sequencing input: PBMCs. The clonotype was recovered from a middle-aged man with head and neck cancer. V gene TRBV7-2 combines with J gene TRBJ2-3; weak D call: TRBD1 (5 bases). The CDR3 loop is CASSLIDRRTDTQYF. In DNA form, the CDR3 reads TGTGCCAGCAGCTTAATCGACAGACGCACAGATACGCAGTATTTT. The entire variable domain, with the rest obtained from reference TRBV7-2 and TRBJ2-3, is as follows: GAGVSQSPSNKVTEKGKDVELRCDPISGHTALYWYRQSLGQGLEFLIYFQGNSAPDKSGLPSDRFSAERTGGSVSTLTIQRTQQEDSAVYLCASSLIDRRTDTQYFGPGTRLTVL.